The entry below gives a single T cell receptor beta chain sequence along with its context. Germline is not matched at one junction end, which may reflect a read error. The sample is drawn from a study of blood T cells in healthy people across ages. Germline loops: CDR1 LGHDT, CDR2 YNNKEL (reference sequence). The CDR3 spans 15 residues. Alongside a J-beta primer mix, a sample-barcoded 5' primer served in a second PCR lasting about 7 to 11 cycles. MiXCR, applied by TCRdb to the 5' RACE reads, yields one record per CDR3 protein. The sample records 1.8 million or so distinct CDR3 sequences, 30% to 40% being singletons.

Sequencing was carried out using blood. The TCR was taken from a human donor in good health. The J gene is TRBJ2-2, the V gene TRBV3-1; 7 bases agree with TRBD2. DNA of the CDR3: TGTGCCAGCAGCCAATACGGGGGGAACACCGGGGAGCGGTTTTTT. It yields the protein CASSQYGGNTGERFF.